This note documents a single T cell receptor beta chain sequence. The data were taken from a study of blood T cell repertoires in COVID-19. Study summary: The United States, Italy and Spain supplied acute and convalescent COVID-19 samples. PBMCs, B-cell-depleted T cells, or T cells provided the cDNA or gDNA that made up the material.

Repertoires were generated with immunoSEQ multiplex PCR, while TCRdb's copy carries only in-frame clones and drops some. The sample lists 130,000 to 150,000 clones, roughly 89% seen once, with around 8.3% in the top ten. The CDR3 covers 17 residues. The V gene end was trimmed by 4 bases and the J gene end by 2 bases; junction bases not matched to a gene: 9. Looked up from germline, CDR1 is KGHDR and CDR2 is SFDVKD. The sample was peripheral blood. This clonotype was obtained from a woman aged 50 to 60 with active or convalescent COVID-19. The J gene is TRBJ2-5, the V gene TRBV24-1; 10 nucleotides align to TRBD2. In DNA form, the CDR3 reads TGTGCCACCAGTGAGTTGTCTAGCGGGAGTTTTCAAGAGACCCAGTACTTC. This codes for CATSELSSGSFQETQYF.